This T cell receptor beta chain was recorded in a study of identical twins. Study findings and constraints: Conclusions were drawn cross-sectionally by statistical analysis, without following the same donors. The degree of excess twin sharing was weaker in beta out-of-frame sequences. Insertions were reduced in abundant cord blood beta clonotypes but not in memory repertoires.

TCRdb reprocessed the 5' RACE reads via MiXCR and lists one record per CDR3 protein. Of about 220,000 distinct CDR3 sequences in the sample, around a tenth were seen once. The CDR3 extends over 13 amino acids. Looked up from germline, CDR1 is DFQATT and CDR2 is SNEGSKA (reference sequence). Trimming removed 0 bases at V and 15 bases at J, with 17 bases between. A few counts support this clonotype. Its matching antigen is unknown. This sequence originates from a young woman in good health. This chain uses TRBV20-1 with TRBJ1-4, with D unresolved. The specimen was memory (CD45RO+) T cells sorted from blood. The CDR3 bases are TGCAGTGCTAGAGATCTTCAAGGATTGGGTATGTTTTTT. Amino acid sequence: CSARDLQGLGMFF.